This T cell receptor beta chain stems from a study of T cell changes during pregnancy in multiple sclerosis. Assay used: immunoSEQ multiplex PCR; TCRdb lists only in-frame clones, some missing. This table holds fewer than 110,000 clones, 85% to 95% found once. The CDR3 totals 15 residues. Trimming shortened V by 1 base and J by 15 bases, and 22 bases separated the two germline ends. CDR1 is SGHTA, CDR2 FQGNSA, per germline. This chain links TRBV7-2 with TRBJ2-4; maybe TRBD2 (5 bases). The sequencing here drew on peripheral blood, taken after pregnancy. The receptor comes from a female donor with multiple sclerosis, enrolled in a pregnancy study. The CDR3 loop reads CASSLVGGSFTRAYF. CDR3 bases: TGTGCCAGCAGCTTAGTTGGCGGGTCCTTCACCCGGGCGTACTTC.